The clone carrying this TCR beta chain was counted at least ten times. Its antigen is undetermined. There were TCR beta CDR3 regions amplified from RNA transcripts. The TCR CDR3 first-round RT-PCR relied on the HTBI primer set. MiXCR, applied by TCRdb to the multiplex PCR reads, yields one record per CDR3 protein. The sample has roughly 420,000 distinct CDR3 sequences, 15% to 19% seen once. This specimen comes from a study of T cells in Graves' hyperthyroidism and ophthalmopathy. The CDR3 loop spans 12 amino acids. The junction had 8 bases not matched to a gene; V was cut back by 11 bases and J by 7 bases. Germline V gives CDR1 SEHNR, CDR2 FQNEAQ (reference sequence). Study results and limitations: In simple terms, a model built on 13 V-J features told ophthalmopathy apart from stable hyperthyroidism. Peripheral blood also featured most of the thyroid clonotypes expanded above 0.001.

The TCR originated in a woman under 30 with Graves' hyperthyroidism. This rearrangement joins TRBV7-9 to TRBJ1-5; TRBD1 aligns across 7 bases. The sequenced sample was blood. The CDR3 sequence: CAASSGGQPQHF. The CDR3 bases are TGTGCCGCATCTTCAGGGGGACAGCCCCAGCATTTT. Supplemented by reference TRBV7-9 and TRBJ1-5, the full variable domain reads DTGVSQNPRHKITKRGQNVTFRCDPISEHNRLYWYRQTLGQGPEFLTYFQNEAQLEKSRLLSDRFSAERPKGSFSTLEIQRTEQGDSAMYLCAASSGGQPQHFGDGTRLSIL.